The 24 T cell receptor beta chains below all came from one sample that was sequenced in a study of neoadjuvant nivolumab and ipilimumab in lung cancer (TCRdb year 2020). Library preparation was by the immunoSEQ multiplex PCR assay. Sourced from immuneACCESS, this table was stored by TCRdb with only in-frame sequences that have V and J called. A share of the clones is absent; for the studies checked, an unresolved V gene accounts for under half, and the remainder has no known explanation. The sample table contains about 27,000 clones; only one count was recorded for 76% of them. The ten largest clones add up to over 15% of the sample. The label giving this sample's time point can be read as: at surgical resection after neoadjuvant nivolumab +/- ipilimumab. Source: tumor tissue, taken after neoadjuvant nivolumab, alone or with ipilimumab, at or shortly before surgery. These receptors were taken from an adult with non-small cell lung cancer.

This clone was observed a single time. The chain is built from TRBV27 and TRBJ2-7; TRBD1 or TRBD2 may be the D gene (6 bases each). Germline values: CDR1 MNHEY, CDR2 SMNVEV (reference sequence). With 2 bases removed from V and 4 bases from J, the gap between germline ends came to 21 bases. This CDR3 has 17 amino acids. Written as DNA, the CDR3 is TGTGCCAGCAGTTTAGATGGGTCCGGGGGCAATATTTACGAGCAGTACTTC. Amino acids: CASSLDGSGGNIYEQYF.

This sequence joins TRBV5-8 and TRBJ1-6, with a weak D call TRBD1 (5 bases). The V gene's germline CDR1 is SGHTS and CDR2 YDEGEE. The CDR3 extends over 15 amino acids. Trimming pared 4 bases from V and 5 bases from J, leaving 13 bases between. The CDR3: CASSRQPSDNSPLHF. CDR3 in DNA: TGTGCCAGCAGCCGACAGCCCTCTGATAATTCACCCCTCCACTTT.

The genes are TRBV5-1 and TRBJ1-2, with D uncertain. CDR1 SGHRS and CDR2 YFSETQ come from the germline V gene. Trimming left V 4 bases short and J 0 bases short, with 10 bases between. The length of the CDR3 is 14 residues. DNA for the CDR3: TGCGCCAGCAGCCCGGACCTTTCTAACTATGGCTACACCTTC. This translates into CASSPDLSNYGYTF.

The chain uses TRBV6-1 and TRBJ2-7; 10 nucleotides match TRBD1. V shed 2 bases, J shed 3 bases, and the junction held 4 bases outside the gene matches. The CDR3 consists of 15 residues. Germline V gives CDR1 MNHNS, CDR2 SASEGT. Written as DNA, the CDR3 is TGTGCCAGCAGTGAAAAGGACAGGGGGGGCTACGAGCAGTACTTC. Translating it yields CASSEKDRGGYEQYF.

The CDR3 coding sequence is TGTGCCAGCAGCTTAGTCTCCAGCGGCGGCGGCGAGCAGTACTTC. Translating gives CASSLVSSGGGEQYF. This chain connects TRBV7-9 to TRBJ2-7, with a weak D call TRBD2 (5 bases). V was trimmed by 1 base and J by 6 bases, leaving 16 bases between them. The CDR3 is 15 amino acids. The germline V gene encodes CDR1 SEHNR and CDR2 FQNEAQ (reference sequence).

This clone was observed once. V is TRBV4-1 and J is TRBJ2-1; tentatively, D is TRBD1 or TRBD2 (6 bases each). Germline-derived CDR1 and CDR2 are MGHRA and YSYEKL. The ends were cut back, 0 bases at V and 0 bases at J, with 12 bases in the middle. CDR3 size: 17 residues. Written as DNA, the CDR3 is TGCGCCAGCAGCCAAGATCCCGGGGGCCTCTCCTACAATGAGCAGTTCTTC. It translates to CASSQDPGGLSYNEQFF.

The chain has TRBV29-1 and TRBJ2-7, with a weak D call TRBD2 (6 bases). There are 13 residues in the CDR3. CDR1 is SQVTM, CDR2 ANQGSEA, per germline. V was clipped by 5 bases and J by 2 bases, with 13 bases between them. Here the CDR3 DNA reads TGCAGCGTTAGCGGGCCAGCGACCTACGAGCAGTACTTC. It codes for CSVSGPATYEQYF.

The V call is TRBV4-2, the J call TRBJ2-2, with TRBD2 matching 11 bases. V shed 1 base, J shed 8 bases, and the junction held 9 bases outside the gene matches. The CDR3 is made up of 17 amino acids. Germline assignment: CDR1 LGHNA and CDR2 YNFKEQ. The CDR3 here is CASSQVLSGGDTGELFF. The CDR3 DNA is TGTGCCAGCAGCCAAGTGCTTAGCGGGGGGGATACTGGGGAGCTGTTTTTT.

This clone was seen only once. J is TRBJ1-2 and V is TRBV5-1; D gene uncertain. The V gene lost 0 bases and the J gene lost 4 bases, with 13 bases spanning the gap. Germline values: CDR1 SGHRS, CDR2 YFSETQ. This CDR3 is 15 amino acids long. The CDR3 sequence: CASSLAEKGPYGYTF. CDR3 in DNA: TGCGCCAGCAGCTTGGCCGAGAAGGGCCCCTATGGCTACACCTTC.

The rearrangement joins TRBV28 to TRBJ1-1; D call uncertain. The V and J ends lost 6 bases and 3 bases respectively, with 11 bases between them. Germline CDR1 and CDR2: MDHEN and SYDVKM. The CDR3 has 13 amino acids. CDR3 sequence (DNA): TGTGCCAGCAGCATACCCGGGCACACTGAAGCTTTCTTT. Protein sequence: CASSIPGHTEAFF.

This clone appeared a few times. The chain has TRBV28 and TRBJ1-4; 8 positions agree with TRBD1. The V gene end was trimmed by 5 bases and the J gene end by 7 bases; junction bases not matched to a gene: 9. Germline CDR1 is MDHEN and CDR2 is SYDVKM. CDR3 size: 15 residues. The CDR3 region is CASSLGSGGREKLFF. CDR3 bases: TGTGCCAGCAGTCTTGGTTCAGGGGGCCGTGAAAAACTGTTTTTT. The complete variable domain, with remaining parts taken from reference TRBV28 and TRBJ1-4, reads DVKVTQSSRYLVKRTGEKVFLECVQDMDHENMFWYRQDPGLGLRLIYFSYDVKMKEKGDIPEGYSVSREKKERFSLILESASTNQTSMYLCASSLGSGGREKLFFGSGTQLSVL.

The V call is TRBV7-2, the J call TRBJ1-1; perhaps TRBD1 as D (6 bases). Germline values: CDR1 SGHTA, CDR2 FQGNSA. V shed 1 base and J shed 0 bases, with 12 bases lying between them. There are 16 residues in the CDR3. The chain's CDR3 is CASSLEGGWLNTEAFF. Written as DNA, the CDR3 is TGTGCCAGCAGCTTAGAGGGGGGCTGGTTGAACACTGAAGCTTTCTTT.

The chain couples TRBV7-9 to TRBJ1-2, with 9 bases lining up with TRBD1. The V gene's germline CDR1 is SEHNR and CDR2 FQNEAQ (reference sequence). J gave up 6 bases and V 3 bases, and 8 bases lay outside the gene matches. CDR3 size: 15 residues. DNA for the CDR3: TGTGCCAGCAGCTTGGGACAGGGAATAGGCCATGGCTACACCTTC. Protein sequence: CASSLGQGIGHGYTF.

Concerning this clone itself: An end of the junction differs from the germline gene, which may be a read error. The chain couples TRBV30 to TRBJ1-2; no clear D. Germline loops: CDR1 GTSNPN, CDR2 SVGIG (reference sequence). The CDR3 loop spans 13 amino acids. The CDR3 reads CAWGVGIGYGYTF. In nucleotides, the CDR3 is TGTGCCTGGGGTGTAGGGATCGGCTATGGCTACACCTTC.

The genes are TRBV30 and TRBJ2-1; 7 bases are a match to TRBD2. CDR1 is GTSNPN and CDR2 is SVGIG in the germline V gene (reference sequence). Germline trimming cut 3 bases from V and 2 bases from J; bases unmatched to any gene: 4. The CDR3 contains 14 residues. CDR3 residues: CAWRQAGTYNEQFF. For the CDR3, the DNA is TGTGCCTGGAGACAAGCGGGAACCTACAATGAGCAGTTCTTC.

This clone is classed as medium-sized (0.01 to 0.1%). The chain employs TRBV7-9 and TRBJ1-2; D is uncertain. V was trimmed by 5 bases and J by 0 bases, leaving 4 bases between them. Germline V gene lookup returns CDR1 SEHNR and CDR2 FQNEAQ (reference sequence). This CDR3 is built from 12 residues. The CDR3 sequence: CASSASNYGYTF. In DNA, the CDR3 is TGTGCCAGCAGCGCCTCTAACTATGGCTACACCTTC.

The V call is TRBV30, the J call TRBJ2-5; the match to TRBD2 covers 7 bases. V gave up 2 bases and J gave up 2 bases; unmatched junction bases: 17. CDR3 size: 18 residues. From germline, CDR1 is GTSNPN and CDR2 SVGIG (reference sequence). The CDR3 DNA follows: TGTGCCTGGAGTTTGTGGGGTGAAGCGGGGAAAATACAAGAGACCCAGTACTTC. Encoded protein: CAWSLWGEAGKIQETQYF.

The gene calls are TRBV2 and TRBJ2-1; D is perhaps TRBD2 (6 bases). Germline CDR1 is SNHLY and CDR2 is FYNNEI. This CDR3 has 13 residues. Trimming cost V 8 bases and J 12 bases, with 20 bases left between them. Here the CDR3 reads CASGATEGLGQFF. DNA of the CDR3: TGTGCCAGCGGGGCCACGGAGGGATTGGGGCAGTTCTTC.

The CDR3: CASSEIRTDTQYF. CDR3 in DNA: TGTGCCAGCTCCGAAATCCGGACAGATACGCAGTATTTT. The rearrangement joins TRBV11-3 to TRBJ2-3; D ambiguous. Germline V gives CDR1 SGHNT, CDR2 YENEEA. Trimming shortened V by 8 bases and J by 3 bases, and 12 bases separated the two germline ends. The CDR3 is 13 residues long.

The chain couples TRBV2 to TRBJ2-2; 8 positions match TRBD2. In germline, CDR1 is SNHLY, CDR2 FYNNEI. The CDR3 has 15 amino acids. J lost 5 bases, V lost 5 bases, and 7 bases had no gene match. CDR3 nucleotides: TGTGCCAGCAGTCCCTCGGGGGGGAGGACCGGGGAGCTGTTTTTT. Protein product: CASSPSGGRTGELFF.

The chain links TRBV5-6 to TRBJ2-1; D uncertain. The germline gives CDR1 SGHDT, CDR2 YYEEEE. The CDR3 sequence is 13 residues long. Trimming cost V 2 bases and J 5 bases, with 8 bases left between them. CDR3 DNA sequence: TGTGCCAGCAGCTTTCCCGCCGACAATGAGCAGTTCTTC. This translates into CASSFPADNEQFF.

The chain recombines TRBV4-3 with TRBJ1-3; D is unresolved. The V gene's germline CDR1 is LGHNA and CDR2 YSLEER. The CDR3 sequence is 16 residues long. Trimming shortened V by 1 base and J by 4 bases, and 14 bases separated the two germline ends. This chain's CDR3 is CASSQAPQAQGNTIYF. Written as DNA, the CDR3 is TGCGCCAGCAGCCAAGCACCCCAAGCACAGGGAAACACCATATATTTT.

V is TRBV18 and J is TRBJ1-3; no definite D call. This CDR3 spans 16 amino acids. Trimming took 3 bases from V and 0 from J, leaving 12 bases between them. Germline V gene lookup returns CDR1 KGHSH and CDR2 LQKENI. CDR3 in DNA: TGTGCCAGCTCACCCCAGGACGTCCTCTCTGGAAACACCATATATTTT. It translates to CASSPQDVLSGNTIYF.

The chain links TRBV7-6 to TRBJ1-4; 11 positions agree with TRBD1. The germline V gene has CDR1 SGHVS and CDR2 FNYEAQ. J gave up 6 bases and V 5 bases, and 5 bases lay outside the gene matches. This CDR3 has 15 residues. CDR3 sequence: CASSLQDRGHEKLFF. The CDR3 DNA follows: TGTGCCAGCAGCCTACAGGACAGGGGGCATGAAAAACTGTTTTTT.